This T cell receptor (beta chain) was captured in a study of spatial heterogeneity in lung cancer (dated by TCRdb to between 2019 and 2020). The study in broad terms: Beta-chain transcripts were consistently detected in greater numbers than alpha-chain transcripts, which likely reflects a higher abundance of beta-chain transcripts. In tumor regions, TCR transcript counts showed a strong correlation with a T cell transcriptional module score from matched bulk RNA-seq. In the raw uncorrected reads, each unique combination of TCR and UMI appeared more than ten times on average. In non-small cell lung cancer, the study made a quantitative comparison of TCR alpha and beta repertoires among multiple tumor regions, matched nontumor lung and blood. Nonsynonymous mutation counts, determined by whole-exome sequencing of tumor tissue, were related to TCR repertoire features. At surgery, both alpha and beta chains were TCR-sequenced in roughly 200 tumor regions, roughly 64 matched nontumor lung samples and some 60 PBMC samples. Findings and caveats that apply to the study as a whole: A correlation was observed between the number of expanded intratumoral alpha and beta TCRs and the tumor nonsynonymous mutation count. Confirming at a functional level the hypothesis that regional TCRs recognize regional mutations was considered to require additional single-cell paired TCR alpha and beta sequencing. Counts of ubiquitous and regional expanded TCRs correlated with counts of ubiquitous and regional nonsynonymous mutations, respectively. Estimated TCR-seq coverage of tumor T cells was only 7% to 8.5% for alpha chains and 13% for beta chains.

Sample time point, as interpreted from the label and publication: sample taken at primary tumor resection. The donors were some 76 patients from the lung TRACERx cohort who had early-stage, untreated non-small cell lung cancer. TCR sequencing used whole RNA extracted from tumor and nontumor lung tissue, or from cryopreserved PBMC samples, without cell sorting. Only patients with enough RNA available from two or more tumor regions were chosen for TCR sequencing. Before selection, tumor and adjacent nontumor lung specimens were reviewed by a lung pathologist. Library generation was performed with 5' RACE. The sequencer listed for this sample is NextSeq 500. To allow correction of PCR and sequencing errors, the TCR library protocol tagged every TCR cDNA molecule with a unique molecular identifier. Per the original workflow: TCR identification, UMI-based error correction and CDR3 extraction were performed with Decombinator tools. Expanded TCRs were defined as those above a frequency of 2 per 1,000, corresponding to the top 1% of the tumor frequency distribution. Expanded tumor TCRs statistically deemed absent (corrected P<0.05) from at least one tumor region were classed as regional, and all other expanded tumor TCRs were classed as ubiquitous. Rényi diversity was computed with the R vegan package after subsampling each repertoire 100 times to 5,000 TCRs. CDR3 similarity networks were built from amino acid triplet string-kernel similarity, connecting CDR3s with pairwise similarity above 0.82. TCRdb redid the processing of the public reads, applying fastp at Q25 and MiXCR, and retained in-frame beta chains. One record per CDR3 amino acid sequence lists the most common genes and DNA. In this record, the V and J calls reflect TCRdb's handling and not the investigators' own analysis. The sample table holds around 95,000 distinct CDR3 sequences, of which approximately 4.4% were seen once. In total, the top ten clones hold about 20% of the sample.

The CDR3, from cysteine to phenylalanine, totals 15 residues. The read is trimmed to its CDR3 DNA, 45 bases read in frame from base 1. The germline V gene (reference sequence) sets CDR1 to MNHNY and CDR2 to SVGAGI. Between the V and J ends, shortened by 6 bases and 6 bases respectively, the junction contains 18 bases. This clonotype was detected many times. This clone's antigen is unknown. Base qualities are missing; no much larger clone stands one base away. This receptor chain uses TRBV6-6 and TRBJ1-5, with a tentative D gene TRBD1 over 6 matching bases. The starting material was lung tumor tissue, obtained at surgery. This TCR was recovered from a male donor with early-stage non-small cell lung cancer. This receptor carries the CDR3 CASSPRQVLGQPQHF. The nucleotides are TGTGCCAGCAGCCCCCGACAGGTTTTGGGTCAGCCCCAGCATTTT.